What follows describes a single T cell receptor beta chain. What it binds is not known. An immunoSEQ assay, version v3.0, was performed at survey level. Data came from immunoSEQ multiplex PCR; TCRdb stores just in-frame clones and leaves some out. This table holds tens of thousands of clones, around 84% found once. The data stem from a study of long-term antiretroviral therapy in people with HIV. On the study more broadly: The earliest samples came from an era when ART typically awaited falling CD4 counts. Findings and caveats of the study: Controls showed broader CDR3 length ranges than did the HIV repertoires.

Per germline, CDR1 SNHLY and CDR2 FYNNEI. Trimming removed 6 bases from V and 7 bases from J; junction bases left unmatched: 14. The CDR3 covers 16 residues. Everyone in the study who had HIV was treated in the United States. The sequence was obtained from a man in his forties with HIV. V usage is TRBV2 and J usage is TRBJ2-2; 7 positions match TRBD1. This sample comprised unsorted PBMCs, obtained 2.3 years after starting antiretroviral therapy. The CDR3 spells CASSPDRVGFGGELFF. The DNA for the CDR3 is TGTGCCAGCAGCCCCGACAGGGTCGGGTTCGGCGGGGAGCTGTTTTTT. Supplemented by reference TRBV2 and TRBJ2-2, the full variable domain reads EPEVTQTPSHQVTQMGQEVILRCVPISNHLYFYWYRQILGQKVEFLVSFYNNEISEKSEIFDDQFSVERPDGSNFTLKIRSTKLEDSAMYFCASSPDRVGFGGELFFGEGSRLTVL.